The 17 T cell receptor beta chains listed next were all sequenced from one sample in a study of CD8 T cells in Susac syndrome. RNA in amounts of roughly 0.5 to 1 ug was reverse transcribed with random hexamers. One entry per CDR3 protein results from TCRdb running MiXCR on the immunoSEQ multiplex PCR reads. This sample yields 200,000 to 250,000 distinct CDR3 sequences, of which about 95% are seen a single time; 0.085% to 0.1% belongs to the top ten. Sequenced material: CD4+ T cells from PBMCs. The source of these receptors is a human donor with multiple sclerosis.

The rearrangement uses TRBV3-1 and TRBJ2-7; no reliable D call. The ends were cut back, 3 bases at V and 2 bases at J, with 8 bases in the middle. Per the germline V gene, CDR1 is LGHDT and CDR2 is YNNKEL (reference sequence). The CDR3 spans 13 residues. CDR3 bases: TGTGCCAGCAGCCACTCTACCCCCTACGAGCAGTACTTC. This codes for CASSHSTPYEQYF.

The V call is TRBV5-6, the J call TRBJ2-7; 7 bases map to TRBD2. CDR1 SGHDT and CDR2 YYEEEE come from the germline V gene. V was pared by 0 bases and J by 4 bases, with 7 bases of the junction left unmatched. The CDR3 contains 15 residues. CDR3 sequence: CASSLALASEYEQYF. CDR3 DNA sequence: TGTGCCAGCAGCTTGGCACTAGCGTCCGAATACGAGCAGTACTTC.

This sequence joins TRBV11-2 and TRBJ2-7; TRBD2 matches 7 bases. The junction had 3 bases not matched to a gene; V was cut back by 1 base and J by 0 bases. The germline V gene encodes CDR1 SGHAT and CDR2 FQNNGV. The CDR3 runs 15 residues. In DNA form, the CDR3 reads TGTGCCAGCAGCTTAGTGGGGACTAACTCCTACGAGCAGTACTTC. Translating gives CASSLVGTNSYEQYF.

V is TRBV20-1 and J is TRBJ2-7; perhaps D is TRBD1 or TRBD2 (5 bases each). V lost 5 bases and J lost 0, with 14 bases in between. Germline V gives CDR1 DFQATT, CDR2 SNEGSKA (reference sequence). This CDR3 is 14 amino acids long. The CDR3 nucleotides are TGCAGTGCTGCCGGGACGGCATACTCCTACGAGCAGTACTTC. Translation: CSAAGTAYSYEQYF.

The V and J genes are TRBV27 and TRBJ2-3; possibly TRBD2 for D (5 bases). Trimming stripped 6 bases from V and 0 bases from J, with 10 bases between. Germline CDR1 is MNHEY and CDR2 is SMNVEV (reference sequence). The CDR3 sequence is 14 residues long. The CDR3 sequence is CASSPGLSTDTQYF. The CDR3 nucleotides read TGTGCCAGCAGCCCTGGACTCAGCACAGATACGCAGTATTTT.

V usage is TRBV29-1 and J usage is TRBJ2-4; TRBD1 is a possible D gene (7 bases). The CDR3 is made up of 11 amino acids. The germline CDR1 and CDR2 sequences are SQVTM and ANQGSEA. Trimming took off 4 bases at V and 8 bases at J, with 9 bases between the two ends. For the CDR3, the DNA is TGCAGCGTTGTCAGGGGGGACATTCAGTACTTC. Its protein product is CSVVRGDIQYF.

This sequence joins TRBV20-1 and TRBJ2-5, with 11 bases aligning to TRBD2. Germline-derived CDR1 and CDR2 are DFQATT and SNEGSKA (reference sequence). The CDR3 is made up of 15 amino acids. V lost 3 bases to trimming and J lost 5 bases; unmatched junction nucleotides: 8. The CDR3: CSASVSGGARETQYF. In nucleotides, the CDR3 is TGCAGTGCTAGCGTTAGCGGGGGGGCGAGGGAGACCCAGTACTTC.

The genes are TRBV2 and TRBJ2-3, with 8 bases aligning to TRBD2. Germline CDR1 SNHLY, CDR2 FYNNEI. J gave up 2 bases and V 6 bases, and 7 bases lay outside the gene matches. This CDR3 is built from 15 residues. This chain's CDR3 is CASRRTSGFTDTQYF. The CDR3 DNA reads TGTGCCAGCAGGAGAACTAGCGGATTCACAGATACGCAGTATTTT.

The CDR3 DNA reads TGTGCCTGGAAAACCGGGAATGAGCAGTTCTTC. As protein: CAWKTGNEQFF. The chain employs TRBV30 and TRBJ2-1; D not resolved. The V end was cut by 4 bases, the J end by 7 bases, with 8 bases between. In germline, CDR1 is GTSNPN, CDR2 SVGIG (reference sequence). The CDR3 totals 11 residues.

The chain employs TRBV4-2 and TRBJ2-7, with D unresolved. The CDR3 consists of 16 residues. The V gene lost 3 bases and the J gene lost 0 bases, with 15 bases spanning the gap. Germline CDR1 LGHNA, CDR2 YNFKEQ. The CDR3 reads CASSQEWTYDSYEQYF. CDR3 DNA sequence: TGTGCCAGCAGCCAGGAGTGGACGTACGACTCCTACGAGCAGTACTTC.

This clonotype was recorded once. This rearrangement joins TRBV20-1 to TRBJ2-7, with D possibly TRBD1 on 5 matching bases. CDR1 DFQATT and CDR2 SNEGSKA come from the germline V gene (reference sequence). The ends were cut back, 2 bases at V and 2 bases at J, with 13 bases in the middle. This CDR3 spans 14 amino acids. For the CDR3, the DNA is TGCAGTGCTAGATCGGCAGGGTCGACCTACGAGCAGTACTTC. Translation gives CSARSAGSTYEQYF.

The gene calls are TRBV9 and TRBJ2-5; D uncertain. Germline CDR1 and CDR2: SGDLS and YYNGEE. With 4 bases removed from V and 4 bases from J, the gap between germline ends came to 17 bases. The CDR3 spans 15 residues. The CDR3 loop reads CASSKEPGSRETQYF. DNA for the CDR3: TGTGCCAGCAGCAAAGAACCGGGCTCCCGAGAGACCCAGTACTTC. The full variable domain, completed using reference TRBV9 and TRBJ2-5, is DSGVTQTPKHLITATGQRVTLRCSPRSGDLSVYWYQQSLDQGLQFLIQYYNGEERAKGNILERFSAQQFPDLHSELNLSSLELGDSALYFCASSKEPGSRETQYFGPGTRLLVL.

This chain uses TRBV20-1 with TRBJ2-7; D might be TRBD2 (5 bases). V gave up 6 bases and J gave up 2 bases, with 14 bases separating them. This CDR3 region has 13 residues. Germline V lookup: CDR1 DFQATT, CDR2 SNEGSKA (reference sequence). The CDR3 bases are TGCAGTGCCGGCGGGCCGGTGGCCTACGAGCAGTACTTC. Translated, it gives CSAGGPVAYEQYF.

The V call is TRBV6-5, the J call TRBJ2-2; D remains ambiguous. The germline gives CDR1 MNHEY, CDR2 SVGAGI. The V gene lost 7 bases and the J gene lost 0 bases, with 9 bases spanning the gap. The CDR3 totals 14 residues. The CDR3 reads CASTQRTNTGELFF. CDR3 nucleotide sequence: TGTGCCAGCACCCAAAGGACGAACACCGGGGAGCTGTTTTTT.

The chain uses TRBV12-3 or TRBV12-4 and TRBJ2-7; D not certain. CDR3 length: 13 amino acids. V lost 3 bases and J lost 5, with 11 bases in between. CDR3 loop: CASSFQESHEQYF. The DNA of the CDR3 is TGTGCCAGCAGTTTTCAAGAATCCCACGAGCAGTACTTC.

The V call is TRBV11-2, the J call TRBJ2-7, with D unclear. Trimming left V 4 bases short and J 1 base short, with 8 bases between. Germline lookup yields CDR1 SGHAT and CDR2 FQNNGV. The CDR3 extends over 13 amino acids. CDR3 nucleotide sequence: TGTGCCAGCAGCTCCGAACGATCCTACGAGCAGTACTTC. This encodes CASSSERSYEQYF.

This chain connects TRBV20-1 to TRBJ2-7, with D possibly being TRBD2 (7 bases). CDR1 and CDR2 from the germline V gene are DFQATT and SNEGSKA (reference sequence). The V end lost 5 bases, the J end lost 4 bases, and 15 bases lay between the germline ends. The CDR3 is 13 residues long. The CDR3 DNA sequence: TGCAGTGCTCTCTCGGGGGGCAGGTACGAGCAGTACTTC. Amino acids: CSALSGGRYEQYF.